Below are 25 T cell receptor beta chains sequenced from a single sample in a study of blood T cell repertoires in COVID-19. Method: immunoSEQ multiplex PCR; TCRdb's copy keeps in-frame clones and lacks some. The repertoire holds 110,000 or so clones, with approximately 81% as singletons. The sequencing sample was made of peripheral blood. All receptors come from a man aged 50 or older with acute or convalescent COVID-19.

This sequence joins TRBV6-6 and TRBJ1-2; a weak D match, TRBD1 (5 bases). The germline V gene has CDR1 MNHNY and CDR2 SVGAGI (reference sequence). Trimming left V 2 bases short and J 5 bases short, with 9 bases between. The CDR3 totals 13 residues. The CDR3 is CASSYQGEYGYTF. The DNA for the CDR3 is TGTGCCAGCAGTTACCAGGGTGAATATGGCTACACCTTC.

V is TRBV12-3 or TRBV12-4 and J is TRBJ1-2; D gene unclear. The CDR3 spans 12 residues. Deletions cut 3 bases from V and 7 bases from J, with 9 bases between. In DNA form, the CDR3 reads TGTGCCAGCAGTTTGATCGGTCGTGGCTACACCTTC. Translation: CASSLIGRGYTF.

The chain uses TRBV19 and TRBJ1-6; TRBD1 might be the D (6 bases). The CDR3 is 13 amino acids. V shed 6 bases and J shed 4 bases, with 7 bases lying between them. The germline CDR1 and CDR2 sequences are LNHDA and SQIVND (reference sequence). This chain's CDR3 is CASRDSYNSPLHF. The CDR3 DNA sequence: TGTGCCAGTAGGGACAGTTATAATTCACCCCTCCACTTT. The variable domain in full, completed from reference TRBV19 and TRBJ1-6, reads DGGITQSPKYLFRKEGQNVTLSCEQNLNHDAMYWYRQDPGQGLRLIYYSQIVNDFQKGDIAEGYSVSREKKESFPLTVTSAQKNPTAFYLCASRDSYNSPLHFGNGTRLTVT.

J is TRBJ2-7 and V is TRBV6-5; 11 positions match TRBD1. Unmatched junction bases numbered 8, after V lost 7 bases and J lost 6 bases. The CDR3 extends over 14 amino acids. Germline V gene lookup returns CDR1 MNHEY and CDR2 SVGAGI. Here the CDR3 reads CASKPGQGASEQYF. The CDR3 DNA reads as TGTGCCAGCAAACCCGGACAGGGGGCCTCCGAGCAGTACTTC.

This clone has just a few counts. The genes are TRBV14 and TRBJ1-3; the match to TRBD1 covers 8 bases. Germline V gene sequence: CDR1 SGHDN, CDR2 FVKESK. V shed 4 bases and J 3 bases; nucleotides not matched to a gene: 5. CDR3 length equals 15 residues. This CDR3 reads CASSRQGQVGNTIYF. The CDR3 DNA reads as TGTGCCAGCAGCCGACAGGGACAGGTTGGAAACACCATATATTTT. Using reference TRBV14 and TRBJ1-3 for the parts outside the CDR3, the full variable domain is EAGVTQFPSHSVIEKGQTVTLRCDPISGHDNLYWYRRVMGKEIKFLLHFVKESKQDESGMPNNRFLAERTGGTYSTLKVQPAELEDSGVYFCASSRQGQVGNTIYFGEGSWLTVV.

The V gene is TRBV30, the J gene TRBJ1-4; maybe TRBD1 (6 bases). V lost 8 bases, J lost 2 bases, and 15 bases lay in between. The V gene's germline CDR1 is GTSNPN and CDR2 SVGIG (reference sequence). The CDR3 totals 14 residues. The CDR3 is CANGGGATNEKLFF. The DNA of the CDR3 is TGTGCCAACGGGGGGGGCGCGACTAATGAAAAACTGTTTTTT.

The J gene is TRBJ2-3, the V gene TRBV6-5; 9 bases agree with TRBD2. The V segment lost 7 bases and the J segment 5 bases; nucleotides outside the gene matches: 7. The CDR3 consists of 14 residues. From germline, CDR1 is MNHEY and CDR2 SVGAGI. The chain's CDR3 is CASTAGLAGDTQYF. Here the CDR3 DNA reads TGTGCCAGCACTGCGGGACTAGCTGGAGATACGCAGTATTTT.

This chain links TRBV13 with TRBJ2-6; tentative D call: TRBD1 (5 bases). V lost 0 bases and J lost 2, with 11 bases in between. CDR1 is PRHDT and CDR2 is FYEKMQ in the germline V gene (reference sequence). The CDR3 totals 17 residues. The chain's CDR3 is CASSLGAGFAGANVLTF. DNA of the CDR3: TGTGCCAGCAGCTTAGGCGCAGGGTTCGCTGGGGCCAACGTCCTGACTTTC.

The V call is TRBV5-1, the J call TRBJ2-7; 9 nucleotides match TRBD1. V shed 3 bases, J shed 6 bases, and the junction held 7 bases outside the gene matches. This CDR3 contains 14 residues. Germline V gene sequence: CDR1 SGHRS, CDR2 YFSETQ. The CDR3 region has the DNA TGCGCCAGCAGCTCCGGGACAGGGAAACGCGAGCAGTACGTC. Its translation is CASSSGTGKREQYV.

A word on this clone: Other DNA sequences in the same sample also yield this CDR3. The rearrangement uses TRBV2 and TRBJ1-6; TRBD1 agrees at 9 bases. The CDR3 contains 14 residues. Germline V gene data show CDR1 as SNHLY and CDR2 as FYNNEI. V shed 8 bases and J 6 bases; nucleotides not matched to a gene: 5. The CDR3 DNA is TGTGCCAGCCGGGACAGGGTCAGTAATTCACCCCTCCACTTT. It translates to CASRDRVSNSPLHF.

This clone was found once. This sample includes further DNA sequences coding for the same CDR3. CDR3 coding DNA: TGTGCCAGCAGTGTACGGACAGGACTTAACTATGGCTACACCTTC. Protein product: CASSVRTGLNYGYTF. V and J are TRBV2 and TRBJ1-2, with 7 bases lining up with TRBD1. CDR3 length: 15 amino acids. The junction had 6 bases not matched to a gene; V was cut back by 4 bases and J by 1 base. The germline V gene encodes CDR1 SNHLY and CDR2 FYNNEI.

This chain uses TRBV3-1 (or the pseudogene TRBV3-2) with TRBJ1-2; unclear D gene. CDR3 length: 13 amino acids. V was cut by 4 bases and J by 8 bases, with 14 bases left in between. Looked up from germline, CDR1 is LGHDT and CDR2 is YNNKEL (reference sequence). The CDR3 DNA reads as TGTGCCAGCAGCCCAGACGGTCGAGGAGGCTACACCTTC. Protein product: CASSPDGRGGYTF.

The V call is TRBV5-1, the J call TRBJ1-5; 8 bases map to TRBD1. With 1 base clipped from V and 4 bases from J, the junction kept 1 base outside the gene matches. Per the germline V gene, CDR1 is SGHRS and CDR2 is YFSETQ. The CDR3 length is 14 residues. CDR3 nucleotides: TGCGCCAGCAGCTTGACAGGGGGAAATCAGCCCCAGCATTTT. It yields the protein CASSLTGGNQPQHF.

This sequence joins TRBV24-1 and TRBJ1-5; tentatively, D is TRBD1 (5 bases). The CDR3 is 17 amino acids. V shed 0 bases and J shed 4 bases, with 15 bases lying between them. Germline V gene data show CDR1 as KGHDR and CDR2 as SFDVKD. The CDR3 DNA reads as TGTGCCACCAGTGATTTGGTGGCAGCAGGGCGTAATCAGCCCCAGCATTTT. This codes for CATSDLVAAGRNQPQHF.

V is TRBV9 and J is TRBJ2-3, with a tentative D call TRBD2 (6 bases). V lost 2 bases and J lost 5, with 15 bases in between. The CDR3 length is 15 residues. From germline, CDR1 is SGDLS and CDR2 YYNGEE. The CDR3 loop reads CASSVSAGGIDTQYF. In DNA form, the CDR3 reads TGTGCCAGCAGCGTCTCAGCTGGGGGGATAGATACGCAGTATTTT. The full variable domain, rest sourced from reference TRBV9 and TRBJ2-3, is DSGVTQTPKHLITATGQRVTLRCSPRSGDLSVYWYQQSLDQGLQFLIQYYNGEERAKGNILERFSAQQFPDLHSELNLSSLELGDSALYFCASSVSAGGIDTQYFGPGTRLTVL.

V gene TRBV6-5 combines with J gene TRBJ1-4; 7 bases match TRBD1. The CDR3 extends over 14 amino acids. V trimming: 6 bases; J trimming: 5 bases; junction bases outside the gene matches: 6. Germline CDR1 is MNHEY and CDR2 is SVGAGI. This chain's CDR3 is CASSNRDSNEKLFF. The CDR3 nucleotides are TGTGCCAGCAGCAACCGGGACAGCAATGAAAAACTGTTTTTT.

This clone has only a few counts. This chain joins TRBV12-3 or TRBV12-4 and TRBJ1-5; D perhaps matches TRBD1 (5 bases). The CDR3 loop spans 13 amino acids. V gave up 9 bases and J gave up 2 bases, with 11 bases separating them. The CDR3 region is CASMGGGNQPQHF. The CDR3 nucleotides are TGTGCCAGTATGGGGGGAGGCAATCAGCCCCAGCATTTT.

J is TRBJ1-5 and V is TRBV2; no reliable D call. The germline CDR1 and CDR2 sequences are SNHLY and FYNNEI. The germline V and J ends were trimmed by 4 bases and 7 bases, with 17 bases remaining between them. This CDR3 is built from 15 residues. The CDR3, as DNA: TGTGCCAGCAGTGTCGTCGGGGAGTGGCGACAGCCCCAGCATTTT. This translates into CASSVVGEWRQPQHF.

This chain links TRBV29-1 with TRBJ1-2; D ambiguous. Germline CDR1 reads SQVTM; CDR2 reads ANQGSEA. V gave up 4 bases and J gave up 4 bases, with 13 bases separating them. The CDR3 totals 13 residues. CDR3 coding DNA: TGCAGCGTTGTAAATGGCTCCATCTATGGCTACACCTTC. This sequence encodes CSVVNGSIYGYTF.

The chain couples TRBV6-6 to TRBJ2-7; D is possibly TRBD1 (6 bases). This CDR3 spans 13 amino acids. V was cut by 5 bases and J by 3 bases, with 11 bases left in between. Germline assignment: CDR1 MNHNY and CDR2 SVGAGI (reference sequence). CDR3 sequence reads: CASSAGQIYEQYV. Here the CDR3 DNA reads TGTGCCAGCAGTGCCGGACAGATCTACGAGCAGTACGTC.

CDR3 in DNA: TGTGCCAGCAGAATGACAGGGGGCGATCCGCAGTATTTT. Its protein product is CASRMTGGDPQYF. This rearrangement joins TRBV6-5 to TRBJ2-3; TRBD1 aligns across 10 bases. The germline V gene has CDR1 MNHEY and CDR2 SVGAGI. Trimming at V came to 6 bases and at J to 10 bases, leaving 7 bases not matched to a gene. The CDR3 is 13 amino acids.

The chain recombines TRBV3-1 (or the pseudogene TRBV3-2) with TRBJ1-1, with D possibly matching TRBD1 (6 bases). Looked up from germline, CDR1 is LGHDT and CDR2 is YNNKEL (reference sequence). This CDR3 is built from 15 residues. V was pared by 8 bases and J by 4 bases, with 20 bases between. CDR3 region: CASSLIGGAVTEAFF. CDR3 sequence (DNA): TGTGCCAGCTCTTTGATAGGGGGGGCAGTCACTGAAGCTTTCTTT.

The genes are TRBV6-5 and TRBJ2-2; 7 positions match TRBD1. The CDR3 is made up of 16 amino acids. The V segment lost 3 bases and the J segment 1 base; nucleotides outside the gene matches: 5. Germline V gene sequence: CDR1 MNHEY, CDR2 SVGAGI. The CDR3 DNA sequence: TGTGCCAGCAGTTATACCTGGGACAGGAACACCGGGGAGCTGTTTTTT. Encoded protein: CASSYTWDRNTGELFF.

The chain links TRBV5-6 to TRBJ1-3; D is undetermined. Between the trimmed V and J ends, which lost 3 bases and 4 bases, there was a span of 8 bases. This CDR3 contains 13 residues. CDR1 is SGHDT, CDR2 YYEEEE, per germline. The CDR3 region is CASSSAWGNTIYF. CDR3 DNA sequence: TGTGCCAGCAGCTCAGCGTGGGGAAACACCATATATTTT.

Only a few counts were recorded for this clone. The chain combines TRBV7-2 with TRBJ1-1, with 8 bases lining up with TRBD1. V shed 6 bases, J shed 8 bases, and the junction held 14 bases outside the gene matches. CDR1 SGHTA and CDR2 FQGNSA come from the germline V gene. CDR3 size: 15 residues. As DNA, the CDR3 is TGTGCCAGCAGAAATACAGGGGGGCCGAAGGGAGAAGCTTTCTTT. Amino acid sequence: CASRNTGGPKGEAFF. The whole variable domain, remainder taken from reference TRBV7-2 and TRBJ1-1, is GAGVSQSPSNKVTEKGKDVELRCDPISGHTALYWYRQSLGQGLEFLIYFQGNSAPDKSGLPSDRFSAERTGGSVSTLTIQRTQQEDSAVYLCASRNTGGPKGEAFFGQGTRLTVV.